One and the same sample provided the 32 T cell receptor beta chains below, sequenced in a study of CD8+ T cells in alopecia areata. RNA, once extracted, was reverse transcribed into cDNA for use as the sequencing template. The data were produced by immunoSEQ multiplex PCR, yet TCRdb's version contains in-frame clones alone and is incomplete. The repertoire holds under 200,000 clones, about three fifths seen once, with approximately 0.9% in the top ten. Sample treatment: oral pan-JAK inhibitor, 5-10 mg twice daily. Specimen: CD4+ T cells sorted from blood, collected at week 4, from a patient treated with tofacitinib. These receptors all come from a human donor with alopecia areata.

This chain uses TRBV18 with TRBJ1-6, with a possible D match to TRBD1 (6 bases). Germline CDR1 is KGHSH and CDR2 is LQKENI. Trimming removed 4 bases at V and 7 bases at J, with 11 bases between. The CDR3 is 14 residues long. CDR3 sequence (DNA): TGTGCCAGCTCACTACAGGGTCCAAATTCACCCCTCCACTTT. This sequence encodes CASSLQGPNSPLHF.

This chain connects TRBV10-3 to TRBJ1-2, with D tentatively TRBD1 (6 bases). The length of the CDR3 is 13 residues. Between the trimmed V and J ends, which lost 7 bases and 8 bases, there was a span of 17 bases. The germline V gene encodes CDR1 ENHRY and CDR2 SYGVKD. The CDR3 sequence is CAITDGAGVGYTF. The CDR3 DNA is TGTGCCATCACTGATGGGGCAGGGGTCGGCTACACCTTC.

The rearrangement joins TRBV25-1 to TRBJ1-1; D remains unclear. V dropped 4 bases and J dropped 1 base, with 10 bases sitting between them. The length of the CDR3 is 14 residues. The V gene's germline CDR1 is MGHDK and CDR2 SYGVNS. The CDR3 coding sequence is TGTGCCAGCAGTGTTGGCAAGACGAACACTGAAGCTTTCTTT. This sequence encodes CASSVGKTNTEAFF.

This chain uses TRBV30 with TRBJ1-1; D possibly corresponds to TRBD1 (5 bases). The CDR3 contains 12 residues. Trimming removed 5 bases at V and 0 bases at J, with 7 bases between. Germline V gene data show CDR1 as GTSNPN and CDR2 as SVGIG (reference sequence). The CDR3 sequence: CAWQGMNTEAFF. Written as DNA, the CDR3 is TGTGCCTGGCAGGGAATGAACACTGAAGCTTTCTTT.

The chain carries TRBV30 and TRBJ1-1; a weak D match, TRBD1 (5 bases). The CDR3 runs to 13 residues. Germline V CDR1 and CDR2: GTSNPN, SVGIG (reference sequence). Trimming removed 3 bases from V and 4 bases from J, with 12 bases in between. The CDR3 region has the DNA TGTGCCTGGAGATTAGGGGCGGGCACTGAAGCTTTCTTT. Encoded protein: CAWRLGAGTEAFF. Full variable domain (outside the CDR3, taken from reference TRBV30 and TRBJ1-1): SQTIHQWPATLVQPVGSPLSLECTVEGTSNPNLYWYRQAAGRGLQLLFYSVGIGQISSEVPQNLSASRPQDRQFILSSKKLLLSDSGFYLCAWRLGAGTEAFFGQGTRLTVV.

The rearrangement joins TRBV5-1 to TRBJ2-7, with D unclear. V gave up 0 bases and J gave up 4 bases, with 5 bases separating them. The CDR3 runs to 12 residues. Germline V CDR1 and CDR2: SGHRS, YFSETQ. The CDR3 DNA reads TGCGCCAGCAGCTTGGTTCCGTACGAGCAGTACTTC. As protein: CASSLVPYEQYF.

The chain uses TRBV30 and TRBJ1-2, with D unresolved. V was cut by 4 bases and J by 4 bases, with 10 bases left in between. The CDR3 runs to 12 residues. Germline CDR1 GTSNPN, CDR2 SVGIG (reference sequence). The CDR3 here is CAWKPGGYGYTF. In DNA, the CDR3 is TGTGCCTGGAAACCAGGCGGCTATGGCTACACCTTC.

The chain combines TRBV2 with TRBJ2-3; either TRBD1 or TRBD2 may supply D (6 bases each). The V end was cut by 3 bases, the J end by 1 base, with 8 bases between. Germline V gene sequence: CDR1 SNHLY, CDR2 FYNNEI. The CDR3 consists of 14 residues. This CDR3 is CASSERGGTDTQYF. The CDR3 DNA reads TGTGCCAGCAGTGAGAGGGGGGGCACAGATACGCAGTATTTT.

V is TRBV29-1 and J is TRBJ2-2; tentatively, D is TRBD1 (6 bases). Germline values: CDR1 SQVTM, CDR2 ANQGSEA. V was cut by 6 bases and J by 0 bases, with 8 bases left in between. The CDR3 consists of 13 residues. The CDR3 sequence is CSVQGTNTGELFF. The CDR3 DNA reads TGCAGCGTACAGGGAACGAACACCGGGGAGCTGTTTTTT.

This sequence joins TRBV29-1 and TRBJ1-5; D perhaps matches TRBD1 (6 bases). V was trimmed by 4 bases and J by 4 bases, leaving 14 bases between them. The CDR3 loop spans 14 amino acids. CDR1 and CDR2 (germline): SQVTM, ANQGSEA. CDR3 protein: CSVAAGQSNQPQHF. CDR3 in DNA: TGCAGCGTTGCCGCTGGACAGTCAAATCAGCCCCAGCATTTT.

This chain connects TRBV4-2 to TRBJ2-7; D unclear. The germline CDR1 and CDR2 sequences are LGHNA and YNFKEQ. V lost 1 base to trimming and J lost 0 bases, with 7 bases between them. This CDR3 is 14 amino acids long. DNA for the CDR3: TGTGCCAGCAGCCAAGTCCAGAGCTCCTACGAGCAGTACTTC. This codes for CASSQVQSSYEQYF.

This clone was detected a few times. The identical CDR3 is also encoded by other nucleotide sequences in the sample. The gene calls are TRBV9 and TRBJ1-2, with D perhaps TRBD1 (5 bases). Germline V gene sequence: CDR1 SGDLS, CDR2 YYNGEE. Trimming took off 0 bases at V and 3 bases at J, with 6 bases between the two ends. CDR3 length equals 13 residues. DNA for the CDR3: TGTGCCAGCAGCGTAGAGGGACACTATGGCTACACCTTC. Its translation: CASSVEGHYGYTF.

The gene calls are TRBV30 and TRBJ2-6; D remains unclear. Germline loops: CDR1 GTSNPN, CDR2 SVGIG (reference sequence). CDR3 length: 15 residues. V was cut by 2 bases and J by 4 bases, with 12 bases left in between. The CDR3 loop reads CAWSKGISGANVLTF. CDR3 nucleotide sequence: TGTGCCTGGAGTAAGGGAATCTCCGGGGCCAACGTCCTGACTTTC.

The gene calls are TRBV15 and TRBJ2-7; 10 bases agree with TRBD1. This CDR3 comprises 16 residues. Per the germline V gene, CDR1 is LNHNV and CDR2 is YYDKDF (reference sequence). V lost 4 bases and J lost 6; bases outside the gene matches: 12. The CDR3 DNA sequence: TGTGCCACCAGCAAAGAAAGGGACAGGGGCCGAGTCGAGCAGTACTTC. Amino acids: CATSKERDRGRVEQYF.

There are a few counts of this clone. V and J are TRBV30 and TRBJ2-3, with no clear D. Per the germline V gene, CDR1 is GTSNPN and CDR2 is SVGIG (reference sequence). Trimming shortened V by 0 bases and J by 2 bases, and 12 bases separated the two germline ends. This CDR3 spans 15 amino acids. The CDR3 region is CAWSVGSGYTDTQYF. CDR3 nucleotides: TGTGCCTGGAGTGTGGGCTCGGGTTACACAGATACGCAGTATTTT.

This clone was counted between two and nine times. The chain employs TRBV14 and TRBJ2-1; D is unclear. The CDR3 extends over 13 amino acids. The V gene's germline CDR1 is SGHDN and CDR2 FVKESK. Trimming shortened V by 3 bases and J by 4 bases, and 7 bases separated the two germline ends. The CDR3 protein is CASSQAWYNEQFF. In nucleotides, the CDR3 is TGTGCCAGCAGCCAGGCTTGGTACAATGAGCAGTTCTTC.

V usage is TRBV30 and J usage is TRBJ2-7, with D possibly matching TRBD1 (5 bases). The ends were cut back, 3 bases at V and 3 bases at J, with 6 bases in the middle. The germline V gene encodes CDR1 GTSNPN and CDR2 SVGIG (reference sequence). The CDR3 is 11 amino acids. CDR3 coding DNA: TGTGCCTGGAGAGGGGACTACGAGCAGTACTTC. This gives the protein CAWRGDYEQYF.

This clone was counted a single time. The CDR3 sequence is CASSLDPPQATNEKLFF. The CDR3 coding sequence is TGTGCCAGCAGCTTGGACCCGCCTCAGGCCACCAATGAAAAACTGTTTTTT. V usage is TRBV5-6 and J usage is TRBJ1-4; the D is unclear. The CDR3 contains 17 residues. V lost 0 bases to trimming and J lost 5 bases, with 17 bases between them. CDR1 and CDR2 (germline): SGHDT, YYEEEE.

The chain links TRBV29-1 to TRBJ2-4; tentatively, D is TRBD1 (6 bases). The CDR3 covers 12 residues. CDR1 is SQVTM and CDR2 is ANQGSEA in the germline V gene. V lost 5 bases and J 5 bases, leaving 10 bases between the germline ends. The CDR3 sequence is CSVRDNQNIQYF. In DNA, the CDR3 is TGCAGCGTTAGGGACAACCAAAACATTCAGTACTTC.

Only a few counts were recorded for this clone. The chain recombines TRBV29-1 with TRBJ2-3; no clear D gene. Germline V gene data show CDR1 as SQVTM and CDR2 as ANQGSEA. The V and J ends lost 6 bases and 6 bases respectively, with 22 bases between them. The CDR3 contains 15 residues. In DNA form, the CDR3 reads TGCAGCGTCACATCTAGTTGGGATCCGTCGGATACGCAGTATTTT. Its translation: CSVTSSWDPSDTQYF.

CDR3 region: CASSLDGSLNTEAFF. CDR3 DNA sequence: TGCGCCAGCAGCTTGGACGGCAGCTTGAACACTGAAGCTTTCTTT. V and J are TRBV5-1 and TRBJ1-1, with D unclear. The CDR3 totals 15 residues. Germline assignment: CDR1 SGHRS and CDR2 YFSETQ. Trimming left V 0 bases short and J 0 bases short, with 9 bases between.

This clone was seen a few times. The chain links TRBV19 to TRBJ1-5, with D perhaps matching TRBD1 (5 bases). The V end was cut by 7 bases, the J end by 4 bases, with 14 bases between. Per germline, CDR1 LNHDA and CDR2 SQIVND (reference sequence). This CDR3 contains 14 residues. The CDR3 protein is CASNPAGGNQPQHF. The CDR3 DNA reads TGTGCCAGTAATCCTGCCGGGGGGAATCAGCCCCAGCATTTT.

This clone was counted many times. This CDR3 reads CASSLAQGLPLHF. CDR3 bases: TGTGCCAGCAGCTTAGCTCAGGGCTTACCCCTCCACTTT. J is TRBJ1-6 and V is TRBV7-9; weak D call: TRBD1 (5 bases). Germline V lookup: CDR1 SEHNR, CDR2 FQNEAQ (reference sequence). The CDR3 sequence is 13 residues long. The V end was cut by 0 bases, the J end by 12 bases, with 9 bases between.

With respect to this clone: The sample holds other DNA sequences that translate to the same CDR3. J is TRBJ2-2 and V is TRBV29-1; D remains ambiguous. Germline V gene lookup returns CDR1 SQVTM and CDR2 ANQGSEA. V lost 4 bases, J lost 2 bases, and 8 bases lay in between. This CDR3 has 13 amino acids. The CDR3 nucleotides read TGCAGCGTTGGCCACACCAACACCGGGGAGCTGTTTTTT. The encoded protein is CSVGHTNTGELFF.

This chain joins TRBV6-6 and TRBJ2-1; no reliable D call. Trimming stripped 7 bases from V and 2 bases from J, with 9 bases between. The CDR3 runs 13 residues. CDR1 and CDR2 from the germline V gene are MNHNY and SVGAGI (reference sequence). CDR3 in amino acids: CASNGNPYNEQFF. The CDR3 DNA reads as TGTGCCAGCAACGGAAACCCCTACAATGAGCAGTTCTTC.

V usage is TRBV15 and J usage is TRBJ1-1; possibly TRBD1 for D (5 bases). The CDR3 contains 17 residues. V was pared by 0 bases and J by 3 bases, with 17 bases between. Per germline, CDR1 LNHNV and CDR2 YYDKDF (reference sequence). Here the CDR3 reads CATSREMGVGVDTEAFF. CDR3 nucleotides: TGTGCCACCAGCAGAGAAATGGGGGTTGGCGTGGACACTGAAGCTTTCTTT.

The chain is built from TRBV9 and TRBJ1-3, with no clear D. CDR3 length: 17 residues. The germline V gene has CDR1 SGDLS and CDR2 YYNGEE. V was cut by 0 bases and J by 3 bases, with 16 bases left in between. The CDR3 here is CASSVASTPFGGNTIYF. Here the CDR3 DNA reads TGTGCCAGCAGCGTAGCTTCAACTCCATTCGGTGGAAACACCATATATTTT.

The rearrangement joins TRBV4-3 to TRBJ2-7, with TRBD1 identical over 7 bases. CDR3 length: 15 amino acids. CDR1 and CDR2 from the germline V gene are LGHNA and YSLEER. After removal of 1 base from V and 3 bases from J, the junction contained 6 bases not matched to a gene. The CDR3: CASSQAATGNYEQYF. The CDR3 DNA sequence: TGCGCCAGCAGCCAAGCTGCGACAGGGAACTACGAGCAGTACTTC.

The chain carries TRBV6-6 and TRBJ2-1; 9 bases line up with TRBD1. The length of the CDR3 is 16 residues. Germline-derived CDR1 and CDR2 are MNHNY and SVGAGI (reference sequence). The J segment lost 6 bases and the V segment lost 7 bases, leaving 13 bases of the junction unmatched. CDR3 loop: CASNFSPGTGSNEQFF. In nucleotides, the CDR3 is TGTGCCAGCAATTTCTCCCCCGGGACAGGGTCCAATGAGCAGTTCTTC.

The chain employs TRBV9 and TRBJ1-5; D gene ambiguous. Trimming cost V 0 bases and J 0 bases, with 7 bases left between them. The CDR3 covers 15 residues. From germline, CDR1 is SGDLS and CDR2 YYNGEE. For the CDR3, the DNA is TGTGCCAGCAGCGTAGCTGGGGATAGCAATCAGCCCCAGCATTTT. Translation gives CASSVAGDSNQPQHF.

This clone was observed once. V and J are TRBV29-1 and TRBJ1-3; no reliable D call. CDR1 and CDR2 (germline): SQVTM, ANQGSEA. Between the trimmed V and J ends, which lost 0 bases and 5 bases, there was a span of 5 bases. CDR3 size: 12 residues. The CDR3 sequence: CSVEDRRNTIYF. The CDR3 DNA reads TGCAGCGTTGAAGACAGACGAAACACCATATATTTT.

The gene calls are TRBV5-6 and TRBJ2-7, with D perhaps matching TRBD2 (5 bases). The V end lost 1 base, the J end lost 2 bases, and 7 bases lay between the germline ends. Germline CDR1 reads SGHDT; CDR2 reads YYEEEE. The CDR3 runs 13 residues. CDR3 sequence (DNA): TGTGCCAGCAGCTTGCGGGGTCCCTACGAGCAGTACTTC. It specifies CASSLRGPYEQYF.